This T cell receptor (beta chain) was sequenced in a study of technical replicates of blood from several donors. Profiled with immunoSEQ multiplex PCR; TCRdb holds only in-frame clones, not every one. The repertoire holds some 67,000 clones, with 95% to 98% as singletons. The V gene's germline CDR1 is GTSNPN and CDR2 SVGIG (reference sequence). V lost 4 bases to trimming and J lost 4 bases, with 16 bases between them. The CDR3 is made up of 14 amino acids. The sequence derives from a human donor in good health. The chain is built from TRBV30 and TRBJ1-2; D is undetermined. The sequencing sample was made of T cells isolated from PBMCs. CDR3 amino acids: CAWTRDLSAYGYTF. CDR3 sequence (DNA): TGTGCCTGGACCCGGGATCTAAGTGCCTATGGCTACACCTTC.